The 5 T cell receptor beta chains in this list originate from one sample, sequenced in a study of response to subunit inactivated influenza vaccine. TCRdb re-derived calls from the RT-PCR reads in MiXCR, one entry per CDR3 protein. The profile shows about 780,000 distinct CDR3 sequences, 15% to 20% of them singletons. The source material was PBMCs from blood, sampled roughly 5 days after vaccination. These TCRs come from a man aged 50-59 years who received an inactivated influenza vaccine.

This chain connects TRBV7-2 to TRBJ1-4; 8 bases are a match to TRBD1. Losses at the gene ends were 3 bases for V and 7 bases for J; bases not matched to a gene: 7. This CDR3 spans 15 amino acids. Per germline, CDR1 SGHTA and CDR2 FQGNSA. CDR3 region: CASSFDQGAGEKLFF. The DNA for the CDR3 is TGTGCCAGCAGCTTTGATCAGGGGGCAGGTGAAAAACTGTTTTTT.

The chain employs TRBV20-1 and TRBJ2-2; D may match TRBD1 or TRBD2 (5 bases each). The CDR3 length is 14 residues. Germline CDR1 and CDR2: DFQATT and SNEGSKA (reference sequence). Between the trimmed V and J ends, which lost 3 bases and 5 bases, there was a span of 13 bases. For the CDR3, the DNA is TGCAGTGCTAGCCGGGACCCGTGGACCGGGGAGCTGTTTTTT. It translates to CSASRDPWTGELFF.

This clonotype has more than one count but fewer than ten. The rearrangement uses TRBV7-2 and TRBJ2-5; D gene unclear. The germline gives CDR1 SGHTA, CDR2 FQGNSA. Trimming shortened V by 4 bases and J by 5 bases, and 14 bases separated the two germline ends. This CDR3 is 14 amino acids long. The CDR3 region has the DNA TGTGCCAGCAGCTCGTGGACGAGCGTGGAGACCCAGTACTTC. It yields the protein CASSSWTSVETQYF.

The CDR3 coding sequence is TGCGCCAGCAGCCTCGAAGGGACAGGGATTTGGGAGACCCAGTACTTC. Its translation: CASSLEGTGIWETQYF. The chain couples TRBV5-1 to TRBJ2-5; 9 positions match TRBD1. The trim removed 4 bases at V and 5 bases at J, leaving 12 bases unmatched. Looked up from germline, CDR1 is SGHRS and CDR2 is YFSETQ. The CDR3 has 16 residues.

The chain carries TRBV7-2 and TRBJ2-7; D not certain. The CDR3 is 16 residues long. The V end lost 5 bases, the J end lost 1 base, and 18 bases lay between the germline ends. Germline CDR1 and CDR2: SGHTA and FQGNSA. CDR3 bases: TGTGCCAGCAGCCCCCACCTCATGACTGGTTCCTACGAGCAGTACTTC. It codes for CASSPHLMTGSYEQYF.